This T cell receptor (beta chain) was identified during a study of blood T cell repertoires in COVID-19. About the research overall: PBMCs, B-cell-depleted T cells, or T cells provided the cDNA or gDNA that made up the material.

Germline V gene lookup returns CDR1 MDHEN and CDR2 SYDVKM. The CDR3 sequence is 14 residues long. The V gene end was trimmed by 9 bases and the J gene end by 6 bases; junction bases not matched to a gene: 9. Authors' data handling: Quantification of nucleated cells was approximated via reference gene primer amplification. Clones were sequenced by immunoSEQ multiplex PCR, and TCRdb holds only the in-frame ones, with some missing. V and J calls plus clone size are reproduced from that table; the DNA served to infer D and trimming. Counted here are fewer than 400,000 clones, around 85% occurring once; the ten biggest clones make up around 2%. Participant age was roughly 18 to 100 years, and participants resided in 20 to 30 US areas. Cohorts were assigned according to the clinical history that participants reported.

Source material: PBMCs or T cells enriched from blood (not recorded which). The TCR comes from a woman in her twenties or thirties who had been exposed to COVID-19. The chain combines TRBV28 with TRBJ2-1; 9 bases map to TRBD2. CDR3 DNA: TGTGCCAGTAGTCTAGCGGGGTTCTCCAATGAGCAGTTCTTC. Amino acids: CASSLAGFSNEQFF.